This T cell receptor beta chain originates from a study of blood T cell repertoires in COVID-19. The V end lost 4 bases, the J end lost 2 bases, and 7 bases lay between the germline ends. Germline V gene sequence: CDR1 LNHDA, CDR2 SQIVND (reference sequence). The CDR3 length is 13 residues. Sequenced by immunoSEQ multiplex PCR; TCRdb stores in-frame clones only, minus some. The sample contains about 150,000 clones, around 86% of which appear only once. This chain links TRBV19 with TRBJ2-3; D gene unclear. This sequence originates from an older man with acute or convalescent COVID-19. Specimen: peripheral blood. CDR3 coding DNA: TGTGCCAGTAGTACTCTACCCACAGATACGCAGTATTTT. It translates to CASSTLPTDTQYF.